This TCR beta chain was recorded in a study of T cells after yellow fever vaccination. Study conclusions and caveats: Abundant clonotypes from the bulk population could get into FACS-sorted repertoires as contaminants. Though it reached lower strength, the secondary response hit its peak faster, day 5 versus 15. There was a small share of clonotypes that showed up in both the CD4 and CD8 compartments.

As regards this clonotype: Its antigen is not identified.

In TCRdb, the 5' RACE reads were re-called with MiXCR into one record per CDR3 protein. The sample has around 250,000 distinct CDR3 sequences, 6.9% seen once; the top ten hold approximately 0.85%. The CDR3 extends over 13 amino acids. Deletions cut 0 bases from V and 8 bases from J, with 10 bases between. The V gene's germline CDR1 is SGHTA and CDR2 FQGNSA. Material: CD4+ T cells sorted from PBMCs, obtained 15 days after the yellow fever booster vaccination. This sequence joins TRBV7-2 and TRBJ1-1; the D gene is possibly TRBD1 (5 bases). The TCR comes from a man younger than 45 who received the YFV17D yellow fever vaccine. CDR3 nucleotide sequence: TGTGCCAGCAGCTTAGCGGGGTGGGGGGAAGCTTTCTTT. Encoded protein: CASSLAGWGEAFF.